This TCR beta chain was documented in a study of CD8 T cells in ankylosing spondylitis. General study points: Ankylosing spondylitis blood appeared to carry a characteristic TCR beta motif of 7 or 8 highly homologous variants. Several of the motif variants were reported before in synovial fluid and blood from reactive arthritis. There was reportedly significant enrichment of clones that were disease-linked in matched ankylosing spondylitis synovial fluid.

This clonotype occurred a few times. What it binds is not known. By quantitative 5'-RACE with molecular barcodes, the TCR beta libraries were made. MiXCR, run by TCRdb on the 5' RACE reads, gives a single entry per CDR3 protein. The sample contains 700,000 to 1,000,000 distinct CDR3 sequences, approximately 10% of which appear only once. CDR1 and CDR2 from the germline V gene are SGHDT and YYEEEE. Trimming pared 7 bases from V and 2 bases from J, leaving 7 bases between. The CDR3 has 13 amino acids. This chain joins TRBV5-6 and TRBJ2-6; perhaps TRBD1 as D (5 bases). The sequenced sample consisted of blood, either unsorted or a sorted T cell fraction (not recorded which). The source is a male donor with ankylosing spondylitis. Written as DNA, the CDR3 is TGTGCCAGCGGCAGGGCTGGGGCCAACGTCCTGACTTTC. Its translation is CASGRAGANVLTF.